Below, 27 T cell receptor beta chains from the same sample are listed, as sequenced in a study of T-cell reconstitution after alpha-beta-depleted transplantation in children. Study-level results: The main origin of T-cell counts and diversity one year after transplant was newly produced T cells.

Unique molecular identifiers were used in preparing the TCRbeta library. TCRdb fed the PCR reads into MiXCR, producing one record per CDR3 protein. The profile shows 250,000 to 300,000 distinct CDR3 sequences, roughly 7.8% of them singletons. These receptors' antigens are unknown. The source was peripheral blood, collected 360 days after TCRalphabeta/CD19-depleted stem cell transplant. All receptors derive from a female patient aged 2-9 years who had a stem cell transplant for Fanconi anemia, so the T cells may come from the graft donor.

This clonotype was recorded at least ten times. The gene calls are TRBV9 and TRBJ2-1; the D call may be TRBD1 or TRBD2 (6 bases each). The germline CDR1 and CDR2 sequences are SGDLS and YYNGEE. The CDR3 length is 14 residues. V was clipped by 3 bases and J by 4 bases, with 11 bases between them. The CDR3 sequence is CASSAAGHYNEQFF. The CDR3 DNA sequence: TGTGCCAGCAGCGCGGCGGGACATTACAATGAGCAGTTCTTC.

The chain recombines TRBV7-9 with TRBJ1-2; no clear D gene. CDR1 SEHNR and CDR2 FQNEAQ come from the germline V gene (reference sequence). This CDR3 spans 14 amino acids. V was pared by 3 bases and J by 3 bases, with 11 bases between. CDR3 amino acids: CASSFTTEDYGYTF. CDR3 bases: TGTGCCAGCAGCTTCACGACTGAAGACTATGGCTACACCTTC. Drawing the rest from reference TRBV7-9 and TRBJ1-2, the complete variable domain is DTGVSQNPRHKITKRGQNVTFRCDPISEHNRLYWYRQTLGQGPEFLTYFQNEAQLEKSRLLSDRFSAERPKGSFSTLEIQRTEQGDSAMYLCASSFTTEDYGYTFGSGTRLTVV.

This clonotype has more than one count but fewer than ten. This sequence joins TRBV20-1 and TRBJ2-3; 10 bases agree with TRBD2. Germline CDR1 DFQATT, CDR2 SNEGSKA (reference sequence). J was trimmed by 0 bases and V by 3 bases; bases with no gene match: 9. This CDR3 has 17 amino acids. The chain's CDR3 is CSASKSGGEISTDTQYF. The CDR3 coding sequence is TGCAGTGCTAGTAAGAGCGGGGGGGAGATTAGCACAGATACGCAGTATTTT.

This clonotype was seen many times. This chain uses TRBV20-1 with TRBJ1-1; D is ambiguous. Germline V lookup: CDR1 DFQATT, CDR2 SNEGSKA (reference sequence). The length of the CDR3 is 15 residues. V was shortened by 6 bases and J by 1 base, with 18 bases between the two germline ends. CDR3 loop: CSARAPLGSNTEAFF. CDR3 coding DNA: TGCAGTGCCCGAGCCCCATTGGGATCGAACACTGAAGCTTTCTTT.

This clonotype has just a few counts. The chain combines TRBV6-4 with TRBJ1-5, with a weak D call TRBD1 (5 bases). Germline-derived CDR1 and CDR2 are MRHNA and SNTAGT. With 0 bases removed from V and 8 bases from J, the gap between germline ends came to 11 bases. This CDR3 has 14 amino acids. The DNA of the CDR3 is TGTGCCAGCAGTGACTCTCCAGGGCAAAAGCCCCAGCATTTT. Residues: CASSDSPGQKPQHF.

The V gene is TRBV7-9, the J gene TRBJ1-2, with D unresolved. This CDR3 contains 14 residues. V dropped 0 bases and J dropped 4 bases, with 9 bases sitting between them. Germline V gives CDR1 SEHNR, CDR2 FQNEAQ (reference sequence). The CDR3 region has the DNA TGTGCCAGCAGCTTAGCGGGGAAATCCTATGGCTACACCTTC. This codes for CASSLAGKSYGYTF.

This clonotype was detected only a few times. The chain is built from TRBV11-2 and TRBJ2-7, with D tentatively TRBD1 or TRBD2 (5 bases each). CDR1 is SGHAT and CDR2 is FQNNGV in the germline V gene. The ends were cut back, 2 bases at V and 7 bases at J, with 6 bases in the middle. This CDR3 has 11 residues. CDR3 protein: CASSLWGEQYF. CDR3 coding DNA: TGTGCCAGCAGCTTATGGGGGGAGCAGTACTTC.

This clonotype has a handful of counts. CDR3: CASSQVDRLQYF. The CDR3 bases are TGTGCCAGCAGCCAAGTTGACCGGCTTCAGTACTTC. The J gene is TRBJ2-4, the V gene TRBV3-1; D remains ambiguous. CDR3 length: 12 amino acids. Germline values: CDR1 LGHDT, CDR2 YNNKEL (reference sequence). V was shortened by 1 base and J by 11 bases, with 9 bases between the two germline ends.

This clonotype was found many times. The chain uses TRBV20-1 and TRBJ2-3, with D possibly being TRBD1 (6 bases). This CDR3 has 14 amino acids. Germline CDR1 is DFQATT and CDR2 is SNEGSKA (reference sequence). The V end was cut by 5 bases, the J end by 3 bases, with 15 bases between. This chain's CDR3 is CSAPPGVRTDTQYF. Written as DNA, the CDR3 is TGCAGTGCTCCTCCAGGGGTTAGGACAGATACGCAGTATTTT.

This clonotype was seen only a few times. The chain carries TRBV6-1 and TRBJ2-3, with TRBD2 matching over 12 bases. The junction had 12 bases not matched to a gene; V was cut back by 1 base and J by 1 base. This CDR3 region has 20 residues. Looked up from germline, CDR1 is MNHNS and CDR2 is SASEGT. The CDR3 is CASSEGNLAGGLAGTDTQYF. The CDR3 coding sequence is TGTGCCAGCAGTGAAGGGAATCTAGCGGGAGGGCTTGCGGGCACAGATACGCAGTATTTT.

This clonotype occurred a few times. The rearrangement joins TRBV25-1 to TRBJ2-5; the match to TRBD1 covers 9 bases. The germline V gene has CDR1 MGHDK and CDR2 SYGVNS. CDR3 size: 15 residues. V trimming: 7 bases; J trimming: 3 bases; junction bases outside the gene matches: 9. The CDR3 DNA reads TGTGCCAGCAATCAGGTGGGACAGGGTGAAGAGACCCAGTACTTC. Translated: CASNQVGQGEETQYF.

Ten or more counts support this clonotype. The chain joins TRBV20-1 to TRBJ2-7; TRBD2 agrees at 7 bases. CDR1 and CDR2 from the germline V gene are DFQATT and SNEGSKA (reference sequence). The CDR3 totals 14 residues. The V segment lost 0 bases and the J segment 4 bases; nucleotides outside the gene matches: 6. CDR3 nucleotides: TGCAGTGCTAGAGAGGGAGGGATAGGGTACGAGCAGTACGTC. Its translation: CSAREGGIGYEQYV.

The rearrangement joins TRBV18 to TRBJ1-3, with D possibly TRBD1 on 5 matching bases. V gave up 3 bases and J gave up 0 bases, with 15 bases separating them. There are 17 residues in the CDR3. CDR1 is KGHSH, CDR2 LQKENI, per germline. The CDR3 coding sequence is TGTGCCAGCTCACCGCTCTTCGGGGCACACTCTGGAAACACCATATATTTT. Amino acids: CASSPLFGAHSGNTIYF.

The chain carries TRBV11-2 and TRBJ2-5; no clear D gene. Deletions cut 2 bases from V and 5 bases from J, with 9 bases between. The length of the CDR3 is 13 residues. Germline V gives CDR1 SGHAT, CDR2 FQNNGV. CDR3 sequence: CASSLSFLETQYF. The DNA of the CDR3 is TGTGCCAGCAGCTTATCTTTCCTTGAGACCCAGTACTTC.

V and J are TRBV5-1 and TRBJ1-2; 7 nucleotides align to TRBD1. CDR1 SGHRS and CDR2 YFSETQ come from the germline V gene. The CDR3 sequence is 13 residues long. Germline trimming cut 4 bases from V and 5 bases from J; bases unmatched to any gene: 5. In nucleotides, the CDR3 is TGCGCCAGCAGCAACCGACAGGGATATGGCTACACCTTC. This codes for CASSNRQGYGYTF.

This clonotype was found many times. CDR3 protein: CSALTGTGGYQPQHF. DNA of the CDR3: TGCAGTGCCCTCACCGGGACAGGGGGCTATCAGCCCCAGCATTTT. The chain carries TRBV20-1 and TRBJ1-5, with 12 bases that match TRBD1. This CDR3 has 15 residues. Trimming cost V 6 bases and J 5 bases; bases outside gene matches: 8. Germline V CDR1 and CDR2: DFQATT, SNEGSKA (reference sequence).

The genes are TRBV9 and TRBJ2-2; no reliable D call. The CDR3 sequence is 15 residues long. Germline V gene data show CDR1 as SGDLS and CDR2 as YYNGEE. Trimming stripped 0 bases from V and 6 bases from J, with 12 bases between. CDR3 bases: TGTGCCAGCAGCGTAGGGTCTTATGTCTCCGGGGAGCTGTTTTTT. This sequence encodes CASSVGSYVSGELFF.

The chain combines TRBV4-1 with TRBJ2-7; tentative D call: TRBD1 (6 bases). The CDR3 runs 14 residues. Trimming removed 1 base at V and 5 bases at J, with 12 bases between. The germline V gene encodes CDR1 MGHRA and CDR2 YSYEKL. CDR3 sequence reads: CASSQVAGVDEQYF. CDR3 coding DNA: TGCGCCAGCAGCCAAGTGGCAGGGGTCGACGAGCAGTACTTC.

This clonotype was counted ten times or more. The chain is built from TRBV5-1 and TRBJ1-1, with no clear D. This CDR3 comprises 15 residues. Deletions cut 0 bases from V and 0 bases from J, with 9 bases between. Looked up from germline, CDR1 is SGHRS and CDR2 is YFSETQ. The CDR3 region has the DNA TGCGCCAGCAGCTTGGACAGCCAAATGAACACTGAAGCTTTCTTT. Translated, it gives CASSLDSQMNTEAFF. Full variable domain (remainder filled in from reference TRBV5-1 and TRBJ1-1): KAGVTQTPRYLIKTRGQQVTLSCSPISGHRSVSWYQQTPGQGLQFLFEYFSETQRNKGNFPGRFSGRQFSNSRSEMNVSTLELGDSALYLCASSLDSQMNTEAFFGQGTRLTVV.

This chain uses TRBV7-9 with TRBJ2-7; D is undetermined. V was pared by 1 base and J by 6 bases, with 13 bases between. The CDR3 extends over 14 amino acids. Looked up from germline, CDR1 is SEHNR and CDR2 is FQNEAQ (reference sequence). In DNA, the CDR3 is TGTGCCAGCAGCTTAGGGGGTCTCTGGAGCGAGCAGTACTTC. Its protein product is CASSLGGLWSEQYF.

The J gene is TRBJ1-2, the V gene TRBV20-1; D not resolved. The germline V gene encodes CDR1 DFQATT and CDR2 SNEGSKA (reference sequence). V shed 0 bases and J shed 3 bases, with 14 bases lying between them. The CDR3 consists of 15 residues. CDR3 sequence: CSARDRETDYYGYTF. The CDR3, as DNA: TGCAGTGCTAGAGATCGCGAGACCGACTACTATGGCTACACCTTC.

This clonotype was seen at least ten times. The J gene is TRBJ1-2, the V gene TRBV4-3, with TRBD1 as a possible D gene (5 bases). The ends were cut back, 1 base at V and 3 bases at J, with 9 bases in the middle. Germline CDR1 LGHNA, CDR2 YSLEER. This CDR3 region has 14 residues. DNA of the CDR3: TGCGCCAGCAGCCAAGGGAACAGGTACTATGGCTACACCTTC. Its translation is CASSQGNRYYGYTF.

This clonotype was observed many times. This chain links TRBV27 with TRBJ1-1; D call uncertain. The CDR3 has 13 residues. The germline CDR1 and CDR2 sequences are MNHEY and SMNVEV (reference sequence). The V end was cut by 3 bases, the J end by 4 bases, with 9 bases between. CDR3 nucleotide sequence: TGTGCCAGCAGTTTTGTGGGATTCACTGAAGCTTTCTTT. Its translation is CASSFVGFTEAFF.

Many counts were recorded for this clonotype. The genes are TRBV15 and TRBJ1-2; D remains ambiguous. Germline CDR1 and CDR2: LNHNV and YYDKDF (reference sequence). The CDR3 contains 13 residues. Trimming removed 1 base at V and 4 bases at J, with 7 bases between. CDR3 loop: CATSRASGYGYTF. The CDR3 bases are TGTGCCACCAGCAGAGCCAGTGGCTATGGCTACACCTTC.

At least ten counts were recorded for this clonotype. The V and J genes are TRBV2 and TRBJ2-1; TRBD2 matches at 8 bases. Germline V lookup: CDR1 SNHLY, CDR2 FYNNEI. The CDR3 sequence is 13 residues long. With 6 bases clipped from V and 5 bases from J, the junction kept 3 bases outside the gene matches. The CDR3 DNA sequence: TGTGCCAGCAGGACTAGCGAAAACAATGAGCAGTTCTTC. Its translation is CASRTSENNEQFF.

CDR3 in amino acids: CASIPGTGAYPGTGELFF. CDR3 DNA sequence: TGTGCCTCAATTCCGGGGACAGGGGCCTATCCGGGCACCGGGGAGCTGTTTTTT. The chain joins TRBV12-3 or TRBV12-4 to TRBJ2-2; TRBD1 matches 10 bases. V was clipped by 11 bases and J by 4 bases; unmatched bases: 19. The CDR3 is made up of 18 amino acids.

The chain couples TRBV9 to TRBJ2-7, with a weak D call TRBD1 (6 bases). The CDR3 totals 15 residues. V gave up 4 bases and J gave up 3 bases, with 17 bases separating them. Germline loops: CDR1 SGDLS, CDR2 YYNGEE. In DNA form, the CDR3 reads TGTGCCAGCAGCCCACGACACGACAGGCTCTACGAGCAGTACTTC. This gives the protein CASSPRHDRLYEQYF.